Presented here are 30 T cell receptor beta chains from one specimen sequenced in a study of regulatory T cells in long-lasting Graves disease. Stated time point: persistent/refractory GD, antithyroid drugs over 5 years with positive TRAb. PBMC RNA served as the TCR library source. In building TCR beta libraries, iRepertoire HTBI primers were used together with Arm-PCR of CDR3 regions. TCRdb called the multiplex PCR reads again in MiXCR, with one record for every CDR3 protein. Here the sample spans about 420,000 distinct CDR3 sequences, around 20% being singletons. The material sequenced was peripheral blood mononuclear cells (PBMCs), taken when the disease was refractory, from a patient treated with antithyroid drugs. The receptors here all came from a female donor with Graves disease.

In this sample, this clonotype turned up many times. The rearrangement joins TRBV2 to TRBJ1-1; D gene uncertain. This CDR3 has 14 residues. Trimming took 6 bases from V and 5 from J, leaving 16 bases between them. Germline assignment: CDR1 SNHLY and CDR2 FYNNEI. The CDR3 bases are TGTGCCAGCAGAGCCTCGACGGGGAGAACTGAAGCTTTCTTT. Amino acids: CASRASTGRTEAFF.

This clonotype was detected many times. This chain joins TRBV20-1 and TRBJ2-5; 9 nucleotides agree with TRBD2. With 3 bases clipped from V and 4 bases from J, the junction kept 15 bases outside the gene matches. CDR3 size: 17 residues. Germline lookup yields CDR1 DFQATT and CDR2 SNEGSKA (reference sequence). CDR3 sequence: CSASDPSGIGTPETQYF. The CDR3 DNA follows: TGCAGTGCTAGTGATCCTAGCGGGATTGGTACACCAGAGACCCAGTACTTC.

The chain carries TRBV29-1 and TRBJ1-4; D is unclear. The CDR3 contains 13 residues. Trimming cost V 6 bases and J 0 bases, with 8 bases left between them. The germline V gene has CDR1 SQVTM and CDR2 ANQGSEA. CDR3 loop: CSVRFATNEKLFF. DNA for the CDR3: TGCAGCGTCCGATTTGCAACTAATGAAAAACTGTTTTTT.

The chain combines TRBV4-1 with TRBJ2-2, with 10 bases lining up with TRBD2. The CDR3 has 16 residues. Germline trimming cut 0 bases from V and 6 bases from J; bases unmatched to any gene: 4. Germline CDR1 and CDR2: MGHRA and YSYEKL. The CDR3: CASSQDGLAGAGELFF. The CDR3 DNA is TGCGCCAGCAGCCAAGATGGCCTAGCGGGAGCCGGGGAGCTGTTTTTT.

The J gene is TRBJ2-5, the V gene TRBV29-1; D is uncertain. Trimming took off 5 bases at V and 1 base at J, with 8 bases between the two ends. This CDR3 comprises 12 residues. Germline CDR1 and CDR2: SQVTM and ANQGSEA. The CDR3 loop is CSVMTFQETQYF. CDR3 in DNA: TGCAGCGTTATGACATTCCAAGAGACCCAGTACTTC.

This clonotype occurred many times. The V gene is TRBV12-3 or TRBV12-4, the J gene TRBJ1-2; 7 bases map to TRBD1. There are 15 residues in the CDR3. The junction had 10 bases not matched to a gene; V was cut back by 3 bases and J by 6 bases. This CDR3 is CASSFLATGEDGYTF. The CDR3 DNA is TGTGCCAGCAGTTTCCTTGCAACAGGGGAGGATGGCTACACCTTC.

This clonotype was counted only a few times. The chain is built from TRBV5-5 and TRBJ1-4, with D perhaps TRBD1 (5 bases). The CDR3 spans 15 residues. The V gene's germline CDR1 is SGHKS and CDR2 YYEKEE (reference sequence). V lost 0 bases and J 5 bases, leaving 11 bases between the germline ends. CDR3 in DNA: TGTGCCAGCAGCTTGGAACAGGCTAAGAATGAAAAACTGTTTTTT. This gives the protein CASSLEQAKNEKLFF.

V usage is TRBV6-2 or TRBV6-3 and J usage is TRBJ1-4; D remains ambiguous. V lost 4 bases to trimming and J lost 9 bases, with 9 bases between them. CDR3 length: 12 residues. Germline V gives CDR1 MNHEY, CDR2 SVGEGT. The CDR3 DNA reads TGTGCCAGCAGTTTGTCCGGACAAAAACTGTTTTTT. It encodes CASSLSGQKLFF.

This chain uses TRBV7-9 with TRBJ2-7, with D uncertain. Germline values: CDR1 SEHNR, CDR2 FQNEAQ (reference sequence). This CDR3 has 14 amino acids. Trimming pared 1 base from V and 3 bases from J, leaving 10 bases between. The CDR3 sequence: CASSLGLPNYEQYF. Here the CDR3 DNA reads TGTGCCAGCAGCTTAGGGCTACCGAACTACGAGCAGTACTTC.

In its sample, this clonotype was seen many times. The chain links TRBV27 to TRBJ2-7; D unclear. CDR1 is MNHEY and CDR2 is SMNVEV in the germline V gene (reference sequence). Trimming took 5 bases from V and 0 from J, leaving 14 bases between them. The CDR3 is made up of 15 amino acids. The CDR3 loop is CASSLLGHPSYEQYF. The CDR3 region has the DNA TGTGCCAGCAGTCTCCTAGGGCATCCCTCCTACGAGCAGTACTTC.

This clonotype has more than one count but fewer than ten. This chain links TRBV5-1 with TRBJ1-1, with 8 bases aligning to TRBD1. Germline assignment: CDR1 SGHRS and CDR2 YFSETQ. V was clipped by 4 bases and J by 5 bases; unmatched bases: 10. The CDR3 extends over 15 amino acids. CDR3 loop: CASSPGTGERTEAFF. In DNA, the CDR3 is TGCGCCAGCAGCCCAGGGACAGGAGAGAGAACTGAAGCTTTCTTT.

This clonotype was seen a few times. The chain joins TRBV27 to TRBJ1-1; D possibly corresponds to TRBD1 (6 bases). The V gene lost 6 bases and the J gene lost 0 bases, with 11 bases spanning the gap. The CDR3 has 14 residues. Germline V gene lookup returns CDR1 MNHEY and CDR2 SMNVEV (reference sequence). The CDR3 DNA follows: TGTGCCAGCAGACCGGGGGCACTGAACACTGAAGCTTTCTTT. It encodes CASRPGALNTEAFF.

The chain couples TRBV10-3 to TRBJ2-5; D possibly corresponds to TRBD2 (8 bases). Between the trimmed V and J ends, which lost 3 bases and 2 bases, there was a span of 25 bases. This CDR3 contains 19 residues. Looked up from germline, CDR1 is ENHRY and CDR2 is SYGVKD. This CDR3 reads CAISDTTGAKREPQETQYF. For the CDR3, the DNA is TGTGCCATCAGTGACACCACAGGGGCAAAGCGGGAGCCGCAAGAGACCCAGTACTTC.

The gene calls are TRBV6-2 or TRBV6-3 and TRBJ2-4, with D unresolved. Trimming left V 4 bases short and J 5 bases short, with 12 bases between. The CDR3 consists of 14 residues. Looked up from germline, CDR1 is MNHEY and CDR2 is SVGEGT. The CDR3 DNA is TGTGCCAGCAGTTCCACCCCGGGCCAAAACATTCAGTACTTC. Protein: CASSSTPGQNIQYF.

The V and J genes are TRBV28 and TRBJ2-7; tentative D call: TRBD1 (6 bases). The CDR3 is made up of 14 amino acids. V was pared by 6 bases and J by 3 bases, with 15 bases between. In germline, CDR1 is MDHEN, CDR2 SYDVKM. CDR3 residues: CASRDAGTNYEQYF. The CDR3 DNA sequence: TGTGCCAGCAGGGACGCCGGGACAAACTACGAGCAGTACTTC.

This clonotype was counted many times. The rearrangement uses TRBV13 and TRBJ2-7; 12 positions agree with TRBD2. Losses at the gene ends were 5 bases for V and 4 bases for J; bases not matched to a gene: 9. The CDR3 runs to 16 residues. Germline V gives CDR1 PRHDT, CDR2 FYEKMQ (reference sequence). CDR3 sequence: CASSHQLAGGTYEQYF. In nucleotides, the CDR3 is TGTGCCAGCAGCCACCAACTAGCGGGAGGAACTTACGAGCAGTACTTC.

Only a few counts were recorded for this clonotype. This chain links TRBV6-5 with TRBJ1-5; D gene unclear. The V end was cut by 2 bases, the J end by 2 bases, with 7 bases between. The CDR3 totals 14 residues. Germline V gives CDR1 MNHEY, CDR2 SVGAGI. The CDR3 DNA follows: TGTGCCAGCAGTTACCTCGGGGGCAATCAGCCCCAGCATTTT. Protein product: CASSYLGGNQPQHF.

This rearrangement joins TRBV3-1 to TRBJ2-7; the match to TRBD2 covers 11 bases. V lost 3 bases to trimming and J lost 4 bases; unmatched junction nucleotides: 5. The CDR3 runs 15 residues. Germline-derived CDR1 and CDR2 are LGHDT and YNNKEL (reference sequence). CDR3 nucleotides: TGTGCCAGCAGCCAGGCGGCTAGCGGGAGGTACGAGCAGTACTTC. Translating it yields CASSQAASGRYEQYF.

This chain links TRBV7-9 with TRBJ1-2; the D is unclear. Germline V gene data show CDR1 as SEHNR and CDR2 as FQNEAQ (reference sequence). This CDR3 region has 13 residues. V lost 2 bases and J 4 bases, leaving 8 bases between the germline ends. The CDR3 bases are TGTGCCAGCAGCTTATTAAACGGCTATGGCTACACCTTC. This sequence encodes CASSLLNGYGYTF.

This clonotype has a count of ten or more. The gene calls are TRBV20-1 and TRBJ2-5; the match to TRBD2 covers 11 bases. The CDR3 runs 15 residues. Per germline, CDR1 DFQATT and CDR2 SNEGSKA (reference sequence). V lost 1 base to trimming and J lost 4 bases; unmatched junction nucleotides: 5. CDR3: CSARGASGGPETQYF. CDR3 coding DNA: TGCAGTGCTAGAGGCGCTAGCGGGGGGCCAGAGACCCAGTACTTC.

The chain carries TRBV19 and TRBJ2-2; the match to TRBD2 covers 7 bases. Germline CDR1 reads LNHDA; CDR2 reads SQIVND (reference sequence). The CDR3 has 16 amino acids. V was clipped by 2 bases and J by 3 bases; unmatched bases: 6. This chain's CDR3 is CASSILTGGYTGELFF. The CDR3, as DNA: TGTGCCAGTAGTATACTGACGGGAGGATACACCGGGGAGCTGTTTTTT.

This clonotype was seen a handful of times. One end of the junction fails to match germline, which may point to a read error. The chain links TRBV3-1 to TRBJ1-2; maybe TRBD1 (5 bases). There are 11 residues in the CDR3. Germline assignment: CDR1 LGHDT and CDR2 YNNKEL (reference sequence). The CDR3 DNA reads TGCGCCAGCTCACAAGAGGGGGGCTACACCTTC. Amino acids: CASSQEGGYTF.

This clonotype was counted at least ten times. V gene TRBV6-5 combines with J gene TRBJ2-7, with 8 nucleotides matching TRBD1. This CDR3 is 15 amino acids long. The V gene end was trimmed by 2 bases and the J gene end by 4 bases; junction bases not matched to a gene: 7. Germline CDR1 MNHEY, CDR2 SVGAGI. The CDR3 sequence: CASSYTQGATYEQYF. In nucleotides, the CDR3 is TGTGCCAGCAGTTACACCCAGGGGGCGACGTACGAGCAGTACTTC.

The chain is built from TRBV28 and TRBJ2-7; D is possibly TRBD2 (7 bases). With 1 base removed from V and 3 bases from J, the gap between germline ends came to 22 bases. Per the germline V gene, CDR1 is MDHEN and CDR2 is SYDVKM. The CDR3 spans 18 residues. CDR3 residues: CASSLFQGRGGSDYEQYF. CDR3 DNA: TGTGCCAGCAGTTTATTCCAGGGGAGGGGGGGCTCGGACTACGAGCAGTACTTC.

This clonotype appeared many times. The chain carries TRBV11-1 and TRBJ2-5, with D possibly TRBD2 on 5 matching bases. The CDR3 is 15 residues long. V lost 5 bases to trimming and J lost 6 bases, with 19 bases between them. Germline loops: CDR1 SGHAT, CDR2 FQDESV (reference sequence). The CDR3 sequence is CASSHPSGPTKTQYF. The CDR3 coding sequence is TGTGCCAGCAGCCACCCAAGCGGACCCACTAAGACCCAGTACTTC.

Notes on this clonotype: A read error may account for a junction end that differs from germline. The J gene is TRBJ1-5, the V gene TRBV19; D is perhaps TRBD1 (6 bases). The CDR3 loop spans 15 amino acids. The germline V gene encodes CDR1 LNHDA and CDR2 SQIVND (reference sequence). CDR3 DNA sequence: TGTGCCAGTAGTAGTGGACAGCATAGCAATCAGCCCCAGCATTTC. Protein sequence: CASSSGQHSNQPQHF. The variable domain in full, with the rest retrieved from reference TRBV19 and TRBJ1-5, is DGGITQSPKYLFRKEGQNVTLSCEQNLNHDAMYWYRQDPGQGLRLIYYSQIVNDFQKGDIAEGYSVSREKKESFPLTVTSAQKNPTAFYLCASSSGQHSNQPQHFGDGTRLSIL.

This chain uses TRBV29-1 with TRBJ2-2; TRBD1 or TRBD2 may be the D gene (5 bases each). This CDR3 is 14 amino acids long. V was cut by 4 bases and J by 6 bases, with 15 bases left in between. Germline V gene lookup returns CDR1 SQVTM and CDR2 ANQGSEA. The CDR3 DNA reads as TGCAGCGTTGGGTGGGGGAGAGTCTCCGGGGAGCTGTTTTTT. This gives the protein CSVGWGRVSGELFF.

J is TRBJ2-7 and V is TRBV30; 7 bases align to TRBD2. V lost 8 bases, J lost 3 bases, and 13 bases stayed unmatched. The CDR3 contains 14 residues. The germline V gene encodes CDR1 GTSNPN and CDR2 SVGIG (reference sequence). In DNA form, the CDR3 reads TGTGCCACACGAGCGGCGGGAGTAAACTACGAGCAGTACTTC. Protein product: CATRAAGVNYEQYF.

The rearrangement links TRBV30 to TRBJ2-7; 8 bases are a match to TRBD2. Germline CDR1 GTSNPN, CDR2 SVGIG (reference sequence). The CDR3 loop spans 14 amino acids. With 5 bases clipped from V and 4 bases from J, the junction kept 10 bases outside the gene matches. In DNA form, the CDR3 reads TGTGCCTGGGCTCCCGATGGCGGGAGGTACGAGCAGTACTTC. Translated: CAWAPDGGRYEQYF.

The chain recombines TRBV4-3 with TRBJ1-5; D gene uncertain. Germline loops: CDR1 LGHNA, CDR2 YSLEER. V was trimmed by 1 base and J by 3 bases, leaving 19 bases between them. The CDR3 runs 18 residues. CDR3 residues: CASSQVAGLDTPNQPQHF. The CDR3 coding sequence is TGCGCCAGCAGCCAAGTCGCGGGCCTTGACACCCCCAATCAGCCCCAGCATTTT.